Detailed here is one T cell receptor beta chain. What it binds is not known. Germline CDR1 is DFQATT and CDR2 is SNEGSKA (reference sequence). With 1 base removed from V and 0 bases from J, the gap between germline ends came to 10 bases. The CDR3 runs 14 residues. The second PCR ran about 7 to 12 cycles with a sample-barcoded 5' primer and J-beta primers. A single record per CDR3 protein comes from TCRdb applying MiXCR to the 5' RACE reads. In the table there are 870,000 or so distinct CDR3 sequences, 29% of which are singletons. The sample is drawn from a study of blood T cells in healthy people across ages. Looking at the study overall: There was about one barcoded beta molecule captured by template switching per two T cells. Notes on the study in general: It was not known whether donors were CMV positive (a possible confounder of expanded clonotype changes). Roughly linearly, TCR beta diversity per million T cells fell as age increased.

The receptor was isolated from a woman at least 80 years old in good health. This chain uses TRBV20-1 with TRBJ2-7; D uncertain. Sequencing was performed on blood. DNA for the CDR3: TGCAGTGCTAGAGGTAATGAGCGCTCCTACGAGCAGTACTTC. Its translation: CSARGNERSYEQYF.